The rows below give T cell receptor beta chains drawn from one sample of a study of human T cells and chemical hapten exposure. MiXCR, run by TCRdb on the RACE reads, gives a single entry per CDR3 protein. The sample lists roughly 150,000 distinct CDR3 sequences, around a quarter occurring once. The sample in question was whole blood, obtained in connection with sensitization to the hapten diphenylcyclopropenone (DPC). These receptors all come from a woman aged 18-29 years with alopecia areata. Some clones in this sample may be carry-over from other donors' samples. CDR3s include the opening cysteine and the closing phenylalanine or tryptophan. Each record gives: D gene, J gene, V gene, clone size, CDR3 DNA, CDR3 protein. D genes are given only for firm matches. Where a row states a size, it is once, few, many or the class of an expanded clone; other rows omit it.

D: -
J: TRBJ1-2
V: TRBV4-2
size: -
DNA: TGTGCCAGCAGCCAAGGGAACAGGCGAAATGGCTACACCTTC
CDR3: CASSQGNRRNGYTF

D: -
J: TRBJ2-7
V: TRBV6-6
size: -
DNA: TGTGCCAGCAGTCCGCGCGGACAGAAGTTCTCCGAGCAGTACTTC
CDR3: CASSPRGQKFSEQYF

D: -
J: TRBJ1-1
V: TRBV4-2
size: -
DNA: TGTGCCAGCAGCCAAGGGGTGATTACTGAAGCTTTCTTT
CDR3: CASSQGVITEAFF

D: -
J: TRBJ2-7
V: TRBV7-9
size: -
DNA: TGTGCCAGCAGCTTGGGGAGCGGAGGCTCCTACGAGCAGTACTTC
CDR3: CASSLGSGGSYEQYF

D: -
J: TRBJ1-5
V: TRBV7-2
size: many
DNA: TGTGCCAGCAGTTTCCCAAATCAGCCCCAGCATTTT
CDR3: CASSFPNQPQHF

D: -
J: TRBJ1-2
V: TRBV6-2/TRBV6-3
size: -
DNA: TGTGCCAGCAACGACAATAACTATGGCTACACCTTC
CDR3: CASNDNNYGYTF

D: -
J: TRBJ2-7
V: TRBV27
size: -
DNA: TGTGCCAGCAGTTTTCCCCCGGGGGCGCTAGACCACTACGAGCAGTACTTC
CDR3: CASSFPPGALDHYEQYF

D: TRBD1
J: TRBJ2-7
V: TRBV7-9
size: once
DNA: TGTGCCAGCAGCTTAAATACAGGGGGTTCCTACGAGCAGTACTTC
CDR3: CASSLNTGGSYEQYF

D: TRBD2
J: TRBJ2-1
V: TRBV15
size: -
DNA: TGTGCCACCAGCAGAGATCCTTTGTCTAGCGGTCGCTCCTACAATGAGCAGTTCTTC
CDR3: CATSRDPLSSGRSYNEQFF

D: -
J: TRBJ2-1
V: TRBV6-2/TRBV6-3
size: many
DNA: TGTGCCAGCACTCTAACAGGGATTGAGCAGTTCTTC
CDR3: CASTLTGIEQFF

D: TRBD1
J: TRBJ2-2
V: TRBV5-4
size: -
DNA: TGTGCCAGCAGCTCCGTAACAGGGGGAACCGGGGAGCTGTTTTTT
CDR3: CASSSVTGGTGELFF

D: TRBD2
J: TRBJ2-5
V: TRBV4-1
size: -
DNA: TGCGCCAGCAGCCAAGTTATGGATGGAGCGGGGGGACAAGAGACCCAGTACTTC
CDR3: CASSQVMDGAGGQETQYF

D: TRBD2
J: TRBJ2-7
V: TRBV30
size: few
DNA: TGTGCCTGGAGTCAAAGTAGCGGGAGCGAGCAGTACTTC
CDR3: CAWSQSSGSEQYF

D: TRBD2
J: TRBJ2-1
V: TRBV20-1
size: many
DNA: TGCAGTGCCCTGCGACTAGCGGGATTCAATGAGCAGTTCTTC
CDR3: CSALRLAGFNEQFF

D: -
J: TRBJ1-1
V: TRBV27
size: -
DNA: TGTGCCAGCAGTTCGAATCCTAGGGCCCGTGAAGCTTTCTTT
CDR3: CASSSNPRAREAFF

D: -
J: TRBJ1-3
V: TRBV29-1
size: few
DNA: TGCAGCGTTGTGTCGACAGCTGGAAACACCATATATTTT
CDR3: CSVVSTAGNTIYF

D: -
J: TRBJ2-1
V: TRBV5-1
size: few
DNA: TGCGCCAGCAGCTTTAATACAGGGTTCGATGAGCAGTTCTTC
CDR3: CASSFNTGFDEQFF

D: -
J: TRBJ1-5
V: TRBV29-1
size: -
DNA: TGCAGCGTTCTCGTCAGGGAGAGTCAGCCCCAGCATTTT
CDR3: CSVLVRESQPQHF

D: -
J: TRBJ1-1
V: TRBV7-2
size: -
DNA: TGTGCCAGCAGCTTGACAGATGGTGAAGCTTTCTTT
CDR3: CASSLTDGEAFF

D: -
J: TRBJ2-5
V: TRBV5-1
size: -
DNA: TGCGCCAGCAGCTTGTTCGGGGCAGCCCAAGAGACCCAGTACTTC
CDR3: CASSLFGAAQETQYF

D: -
J: TRBJ2-7
V: TRBV4-2
size: -
DNA: TGTGCCAGCAGCCAAGAGGGGGGTGGGCAGTACTTC
CDR3: CASSQEGGGQYF

D: -
J: TRBJ2-1
V: TRBV6-8
size: few
DNA: TGTGCCAGCAGTCTAAGGGTTGAGGGCTCCTACAATGAGCAGTTCTTC
CDR3: CASSLRVEGSYNEQFF

D: -
J: TRBJ2-1
V: TRBV10-3
size: -
DNA: TGTGCCATCAGTGGAGGGGGAACTGAGCAGTTCTTC
CDR3: CAISGGGTEQFF

D: -
J: TRBJ1-1
V: TRBV4-1
size: -
DNA: TGCGCCAGCAGCCAGCCGGGACCGCTCACTGAAGCTTTCTTT
CDR3: CASSQPGPLTEAFF

D: -
J: TRBJ1-1
V: TRBV7-8
size: -
DNA: TGTGCCAGCAGCTTGGGGAAAGGCAGGGGAATAGAAGCTTTCTTT
CDR3: CASSLGKGRGIEAFF

D: -
J: TRBJ2-1
V: TRBV4-3
size: -
DNA: TGCGCCAGCAGCCGAGGACAGGGAGGGAATGAGCAGTTCTTC
CDR3: CASSRGQGGNEQFF

D: -
J: TRBJ1-5
V: TRBV20-1
size: few
DNA: TGCAGTGCTAGACCTCTAGGAATAGATCAGCCCCAGCATTTT
CDR3: CSARPLGIDQPQHF

D: -
J: TRBJ2-7
V: TRBV29-1
size: -
DNA: TGCAGCGCTGGAGGGGTCTGGTACGAGCAGTACTTC
CDR3: CSAGGVWYEQYF

D: TRBD1
J: TRBJ1-1
V: TRBV6-5
size: -
DNA: TGTGCCAGCAGGCGGGACAGGGGGAACACTGAAGCTTTCTTT
CDR3: CASRRDRGNTEAFF

D: TRBD2
J: TRBJ2-5
V: TRBV3-1
size: many
DNA: TGTGCCAGCAGCCCGACTAGCGGGAGGGCCGGCCAAGAGACCCAGTACTTC
CDR3: CASSPTSGRAGQETQYF

D: TRBD2
J: TRBJ2-1
V: TRBV9
size: few
DNA: TGTGCCAGCAGCGTAGGACTAGCGGGGGGCAACAATGAGCAGTTCTTC
CDR3: CASSVGLAGGNNEQFF

D: -
J: TRBJ1-1
V: TRBV11-3
size: -
DNA: TGTGCCAGCAGCGGGAGGATAGCCATGAACACTGAAGCTTTCTTT
CDR3: CASSGRIAMNTEAFF

D: -
J: TRBJ2-6
V: TRBV29-1
size: -
DNA: TGCAGCGCATCTAAGGGGGGGGCCAACGTCCTGACTTTC
CDR3: CSASKGGANVLTF

D: -
J: TRBJ2-7
V: TRBV5-1
size: -
DNA: TGCGCCAGCAGCGTACATACTAGCCCCTACGAGCAGTACTTC
CDR3: CASSVHTSPYEQYF

D: -
J: TRBJ1-1
V: TRBV9
size: few
DNA: TGTGCCAGCAGCGTAGATGAGGGGATTGAAGCTTTCTTT
CDR3: CASSVDEGIEAFF